This TCR beta chain stems from a study of response to subunit inactivated influenza vaccine. The trim removed 4 bases at V and 9 bases at J, leaving 8 bases unmatched. The germline V gene has CDR1 SEHNR and CDR2 FQNEAQ (reference sequence). The CDR3 is 14 residues long. Each CDR3 protein is one row after TCRdb ran MiXCR on the RT-PCR reads. The top ten clones hold roughly 13% of a sample with approximately 570,000 distinct CDR3 sequences, 7.6% of them seen once. This clonotype was sampled from a man aged 50 to 69 who received an inactivated influenza vaccine. The material was PBMCs from blood, obtained roughly 24 months after vaccination. V gene TRBV7-9 combines with J gene TRBJ2-2; 7 nucleotides agree with TRBD1. The CDR3 bases are TGTGCCAGCAGCTCCGACAGGGTCTCCAGGGAGCTGTTTTTT. Its protein product is CASSSDRVSRELFF.